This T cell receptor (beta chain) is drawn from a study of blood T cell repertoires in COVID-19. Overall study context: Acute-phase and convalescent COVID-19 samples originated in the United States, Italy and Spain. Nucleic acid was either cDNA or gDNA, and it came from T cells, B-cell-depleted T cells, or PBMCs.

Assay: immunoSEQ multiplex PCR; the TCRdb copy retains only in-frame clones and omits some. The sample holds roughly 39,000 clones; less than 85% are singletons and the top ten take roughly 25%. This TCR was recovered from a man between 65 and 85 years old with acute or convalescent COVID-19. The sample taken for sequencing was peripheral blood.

The CDR3 bases are TGTGCCAGCAGCGTTGGGGCGGGAGAGGGGTACGAGCAGTACTTC. Translation: CASSVGAGEGYEQYF. The gene calls are TRBV9 and TRBJ2-7; 7 bases map to TRBD2. The CDR3 spans 15 residues. J gave up 4 bases and V 2 bases, and 9 bases lay outside the gene matches. The germline V gene encodes CDR1 SGDLS and CDR2 YYNGEE.